Given below is one TCR beta chain in context. The antigen remains undetermined. TCRdb keeps only in-frame clones here, not all; method: immunoSEQ multiplex PCR. The sample has a few million clones, approximately 95% seen once. This sample was taken from a study of shared clonotypes between healthy human individuals. Across the study: Donors were two women and three men aged 18 to 49. Study-level results: Large sequencing depth failed to make sorted-subset sequencing complete, rarefaction showed. Four donors showed sharing of about 4.8% of naive CD4 clonotypes.

CDR1 and CDR2 from the germline V gene are LGHNA and YSLEER. Trimming removed 1 base at V and 0 bases at J, with 7 bases between. This CDR3 contains 15 residues. Splitting the CD4+ cells yielded a CD45RA+ naive subset and a CD45RA-negative memory subset. This sequence joins TRBV4-3 and TRBJ2-1, with D hard to call. This receptor was obtained from a man between 18 and 35 years old in good health. Some clones in this sample may be carry-over from other donors' samples. The sequenced sample was naive CD4+ T cells from PBMCs. Regarding subset: CD45RA+ positively selected. Here the CDR3 DNA reads TGCGCCAGCAGCCAAGCATTAGACTCCTACAATGAGCAGTTCTTC. It encodes CASSQALDSYNEQFF.